A selection of T cell receptor beta chains follows, all from one sample in a study of T cells expressing NK-cell markers. One entry per CDR3 protein, without DNA, is what TCRdb gives after re-calling the 5' RACE reads. The sample table includes hundreds of thousands of distinct CDR3 sequences. The sequenced sample was blood T cells: a sorted CD56 or NKG2C T cell subset, CD4+ or CD8+ T cells, or bulk PBMC T cells (not recorded which). These receptors were obtained from a man aged 18 to 30 in good health. Each CDR3 is given with its conserved first and last residue.

V gene: TRBV24-1
J gene: TRBJ2-4
CDR3 protein: CATSDPGTRGDIQYF

V gene: TRBV11-2
J gene: TRBJ2-3
CDR3 protein: CASSLRTGGAGPSTDTQYF

V gene: TRBV28
J gene: TRBJ2-7
CDR3 protein: CASSFSGRKAYEQYF

V gene: TRBV11-2
J gene: TRBJ2-3
CDR3 protein: CASRGGGDTQYF

V gene: TRBV6-5
J gene: TRBJ2-7
CDR3 protein: CASSYRPGGIYEQYF

V gene: TRBV2
J gene: TRBJ2-4
CDR3 protein: CASIKTGEDIQYF

V gene: TRBV29-1
J gene: TRBJ2-3
CDR3 protein: CSVKKREYTDTQYF

V gene: TRBV5-1
J gene: TRBJ2-3
CDR3 protein: CASSLSSGSSTDTQYF

V gene: TRBV11-2
J gene: TRBJ2-5
CDR3 protein: CASSGRTDQETQYF

V gene: TRBV30
J gene: TRBJ2-1
CDR3 protein: CAWSAGGPNEQFF

V gene: TRBV7-8
J gene: TRBJ2-1
CDR3 protein: CASSPGLAGGGFSGNEQFF